The 15 T cell receptor beta chains presented below share a single source sample, sequenced in a study of shared clonotypes between healthy human individuals. Sequencing used immunoSEQ multiplex PCR; TCRdb keeps in-frame clones, though not all of them. The sample records about 1.1 million clones, 70% to 80% being singletons. Sample: memory CD4+ T cells from PBMCs. Subset described: CD45RA-negative fraction. The receptors shown here come from a young man in good health. Some clones in this sample may be carry-over from other donors' samples.

The chain employs TRBV5-6 and TRBJ1-2; TRBD1 aligns across 8 bases. Germline assignment: CDR1 SGHDT and CDR2 YYEEEE. The CDR3 runs 17 residues. The V segment lost 4 bases and the J segment 3 bases; nucleotides outside the gene matches: 14. CDR3 sequence (DNA): TGTGCCAGCAGCCCCGGGGTGCAGGGGGCGAGATACTATGGCTACACCTTC. It codes for CASSPGVQGARYYGYTF.

About this clone: Other nucleotide sequences in the sample specify the same CDR3. Here the CDR3 DNA reads TGTGCCAGCAGCTACCCGGGACTAGCGGGAGGACGCGAGACCCAGTACTTC. Protein sequence: CASSYPGLAGGRETQYF. The V gene is TRBV7-9, the J gene TRBJ2-5, with 15 bases lining up with TRBD2. With 4 bases clipped from V and 5 bases from J, the junction kept 8 bases outside the gene matches. Per the germline V gene, CDR1 is SEHNR and CDR2 is FQNEAQ (reference sequence). This CDR3 has 17 residues.

The CDR3 DNA reads as TGTGCCAGCAGCCCCTTGTGGAGGCCGAGCTCCTACAATGAGCAGTTCTTC. Protein: CASSPLWRPSSYNEQFF. The rearrangement uses TRBV7-9 and TRBJ2-1, with D tentatively TRBD2 (5 bases). V dropped 5 bases and J dropped 0 bases, with 17 bases sitting between them. Germline values: CDR1 SEHNR, CDR2 FQNEAQ (reference sequence). The CDR3 is 17 amino acids. Supplemented by reference TRBV7-9 and TRBJ2-1, the full variable domain reads DTGVSQNPRHKITKRGQNVTFRCDPISEHNRLYWYRQTLGQGPEFLTYFQNEAQLEKSRLLSDRFSAERPKGSFSTLEIQRTEQGDSAMYLCASSPLWRPSSYNEQFFGPGTRLTVL.

A few counts support this clone. The chain links TRBV5-6 to TRBJ1-4, with 7 positions matching TRBD1. In germline, CDR1 is SGHDT, CDR2 YYEEEE. V lost 4 bases to trimming and J lost 8 bases; unmatched junction nucleotides: 5. The CDR3 sequence is 13 residues long. CDR3 bases: TGTGCCAGCAGCATTGGACAGGCGGAAAAACTGTTTTTT. This codes for CASSIGQAEKLFF.

This clone occurred many times. The junction differs from germline at one of its ends, possibly a read error. The chain employs TRBV5-1 and TRBJ2-2; 8 bases fit TRBD1. Germline V gene sequence: CDR1 SGHRS, CDR2 YFSETQ. The CDR3 loop spans 15 amino acids. The CDR3 sequence is CASGFGQGNTGELFF. The CDR3 DNA follows: TGCGCCAGCGGCTTTGGACAGGGGAACACCGGGGAGCTGTTTTTT.

This clone was counted only a few times. The chain combines TRBV27 with TRBJ2-2; D possibly matches TRBD1 or TRBD2 (5 bases each). The V and J ends lost 0 bases and 0 bases respectively, with 14 bases between them. Germline V gene data show CDR1 as MNHEY and CDR2 as SMNVEV (reference sequence). The CDR3 has 18 amino acids. The CDR3 loop is CASSLSGYGGSNTGELFF. Here the CDR3 DNA reads TGTGCCAGCAGTTTATCGGGTTATGGGGGTTCGAACACCGGGGAGCTGTTTTTT.

The rearrangement uses TRBV6-4 and TRBJ2-2, with D hard to call. In germline, CDR1 is MRHNA, CDR2 SNTAGT. The CDR3 totals 16 residues. V was trimmed by 5 bases and J by 1 base, leaving 14 bases between them. The chain's CDR3 is CASSPIMKENTGELFF. CDR3 in DNA: TGTGCCAGCAGTCCCATAATGAAGGAGAACACCGGGGAGCTGTTTTTT.

CDR3 DNA sequence: TGTGCCAGCAGAACCGGGACAGTCGATGAAAAACTGTTTTTT. This codes for CASRTGTVDEKLFF. V gene TRBV5-5 combines with J gene TRBJ1-4; 7 bases match TRBD1. CDR3 size: 14 residues. After removal of 5 bases from V and 6 bases from J, the junction contained 7 bases not matched to a gene. Germline values: CDR1 SGHKS, CDR2 YYEKEE (reference sequence).

This chain connects TRBV7-9 to TRBJ2-1; either TRBD1 or TRBD2 may supply D (5 bases each). The CDR3 covers 12 residues. CDR1 and CDR2 from the germline V gene are SEHNR and FQNEAQ (reference sequence). V gave up 6 bases and J gave up 10 bases, with 13 bases separating them. The CDR3 coding sequence is TGTGCCAGCAGACCTAGTGGGGGAGAGCAGTTCTTC. It is translated as CASRPSGGEQFF.

The rearrangement joins TRBV28 to TRBJ1-3; D is perhaps TRBD1 (5 bases). The germline V gene encodes CDR1 MDHEN and CDR2 SYDVKM. This CDR3 has 14 residues. Trimming took off 6 bases at V and 2 bases at J, with 11 bases between the two ends. CDR3 residues: CASSRGGAGNTIYF. The CDR3 bases are TGTGCCAGCAGCCGGGGGGGGGCTGGAAACACCATATATTTT.

Only one count was recorded for this clone. J is TRBJ1-1 and V is TRBV6-1; a possible D gene is TRBD1 (6 bases). This CDR3 has 14 residues. V was pared by 0 bases and J by 5 bases, with 10 bases between. Germline loops: CDR1 MNHNS, CDR2 SASEGT. The CDR3: CASSEAAGVTEAFF. The DNA of the CDR3 is TGTGCCAGCAGTGAAGCGGCAGGGGTGACTGAAGCTTTCTTT.

A few counts support this clone. The J gene is TRBJ1-5, the V gene TRBV2; D gene unclear. The V and J ends lost 5 bases and 3 bases respectively, with 14 bases between them. From germline, CDR1 is SNHLY and CDR2 FYNNEI. The CDR3 loop spans 15 amino acids. The CDR3 here is CASSREGNNNQPQHF. Here the CDR3 DNA reads TGTGCCAGCAGTAGGGAGGGAAACAACAATCAGCCCCAGCATTTT. Full variable domain (outside the CDR3, taken from reference TRBV2 and TRBJ1-5): EPEVTQTPSHQVTQMGQEVILRCVPISNHLYFYWYRQILGQKVEFLVSFYNNEISEKSEIFDDQFSVERPDGSNFTLKIRSTKLEDSAMYFCASSREGNNNQPQHFGDGTRLSIL.

This clone was observed a handful of times. The chain couples TRBV5-6 to TRBJ2-3, with 10 positions matching TRBD2. The CDR3 contains 15 residues. Germline assignment: CDR1 SGHDT and CDR2 YYEEEE. The V and J ends lost 4 bases and 4 bases, in that order; junction bases with no gene match: 6. The CDR3 sequence is CASSDSGRGADTQYF. The CDR3 nucleotides are TGTGCCAGCAGCGACAGCGGGAGGGGGGCAGATACGCAGTATTTT.

The rearrangement uses TRBV30 and TRBJ2-7; no clear D. This CDR3 is built from 14 residues. CDR1 and CDR2 from the germline V gene are GTSNPN and SVGIG (reference sequence). V was trimmed by 0 bases and J by 3 bases, leaving 12 bases between them. In DNA, the CDR3 is TGTGCCTGGAGTGTACAGCTGGCACGCTACGAGCAGTACTTC. Translation: CAWSVQLARYEQYF. Supplemented by reference TRBV30 and TRBJ2-7, the full variable domain reads SQTIHQWPATLVQPVGSPLSLECTVEGTSNPNLYWYRQAAGRGLQLLFYSVGIGQISSEVPQNLSASRPQDRQFILSSKKLLLSDSGFYLCAWSVQLARYEQYFGPGTRLTVT.

The V and J genes are TRBV6-1 and TRBJ2-7; D unresolved. V was cut by 2 bases and J by 6 bases, with 11 bases left in between. The CDR3 contains 13 residues. Germline assignment: CDR1 MNHNS and CDR2 SASEGT. CDR3 coding DNA: TGTGCCAGCAGTGAAAAGGACCATGGCGAGCAGTACTTC. It codes for CASSEKDHGEQYF.